This TCR beta chain was observed in a study of neoadjuvant anti-PD-1 for oral cavity cancer. The study's findings and limits: Only three patients per response group were TCR-analyzed; validation needed.

Using immunoSEQ multiplex PCR, the repertoire was profiled, and TCRdb retains in-frame clones only, with some absent. The table includes roughly 14,000 clones, around 70% detected once. The length of the CDR3 is 14 residues. With 7 bases removed from V and 5 bases from J, the gap between germline ends came to 15 bases. Germline V gene lookup returns CDR1 MNHNY and CDR2 SVGAGI (reference sequence). As for this clone: What it binds is not known.

This TCR was recovered from a person aged 35 to 85 with oral cavity squamous cell carcinoma. Sample: PBMCs, taken before nivolumab (anti-PD-1) treatment. The chain joins TRBV6-6 to TRBJ2-1; tentatively, D is TRBD1 (6 bases). The CDR3 loop reads CASTGRGIHNEQFF. CDR3 bases: TGTGCCAGCACGGGCAGGGGAATTCACAATGAGCAGTTCTTC.